Reported below is one TCR beta chain. Its antigen is unknown. The entry originates in a study of CD8+CD57+ T cells in acquired aplastic anemia. About the study: Sorted CD4+ and CD8+ cell DNA averaged approximately 3.2 ug.

CDR1 and CDR2 from the germline V gene are SGHTA and FQGNSA. Deletions cut 5 bases from V and 5 bases from J, with 10 bases between. This CDR3 spans 13 amino acids. The patients chosen for sequencing had shown expansion of CD8+CD57+ cells (detected by flow cytometry). As a group, the patients uniformly had severe acquired aplastic anemia. Blood was sampled before the patients had received any therapy. Genomic DNA served as template for TCR beta VDJ and CDR3 profiling. Via MiXCR, TCRdb re-called the reads, giving one row per CDR3 protein. The sample yields under 200,000 distinct CDR3 sequences, less than 50% seen once. The study, taken as a whole, reports: CD8+ Simpson's diversity did not differ significantly between patients and controls.

Sequenced: sorted CD4+, CD8+, or CD8+CD57+ T cells (not recorded which) from PBMCs. The genes are TRBV7-2 and TRBJ2-1; D gene uncertain. The receptor's source is a human donor with aplastic anemia. CDR3 sequence reads: CASSRRGNNEQFF. The DNA for the CDR3 is TGTGCCAGCAGCCGCCGCGGCAACAATGAGCAGTTCTTC.